This note documents a single T cell receptor beta chain sequence. Antigen specificity is unknown. TCRdb re-called the 5' RACE reads, yielding one record per CDR3 amino acid sequence without DNA. The listing records 150,000 to 180,000 distinct CDR3 sequences. This specimen belongs to a study of T cells expressing NK-cell markers. Points from the study as a whole: The study found these clonotypes also leading the CD3+CD56-NKG2C+ fraction in a few donors.

The CDR3 covers 15 residues. Germline CDR1 MGHRA, CDR2 YSYEKL. The sample taken for sequencing was blood T cells: a sorted CD56 or NKG2C T cell subset, CD4+ or CD8+ T cells, or bulk PBMC T cells (not recorded which). The gene calls are TRBV4-1 and TRBJ1-1; the D call of TRBD1 rests on TCRdb alone, since no DNA is present to check it. This clonotype originated in a woman aged 45 to 65 in good health. CDR3 residues: CASSPRDSMNTEAFF.